Each of the 22 T cell receptor beta chains below was sequenced from the same sample in a study of cytomegalovirus exposure and HLA in healthy donors. The PCR ran on 60 Vbeta and 13 Jbeta primers. The table came from immunoSEQ multiplex PCR; TCRdb's copy has only in-frame clones and leaves some out. The repertoire consists of approximately 140,000 clones, with 60% to 85% occurring once and the leading ten covering roughly 1.9%. What was sequenced was PBMCs. The receptors shown here come from a middle-aged woman in good health and CMV-seronegative.

This sequence joins TRBV28 and TRBJ1-3; the D gene is possibly TRBD1 (6 bases). Germline CDR1 and CDR2: MDHEN and SYDVKM. The CDR3 loop spans 14 amino acids. The V end lost 5 bases, the J end lost 7 bases, and 15 bases lay between the germline ends. CDR3 amino acids: CASSQIQGPNTIYF. Written as DNA, the CDR3 is TGTGCCAGCAGTCAAATACAGGGACCGAACACCATATATTTT.

V is TRBV19 and J is TRBJ2-5; D might be TRBD1 (5 bases). The CDR3 runs 14 residues. V was shortened by 6 bases and J by 4 bases, with 15 bases between the two germline ends. Germline CDR1 and CDR2: LNHDA and SQIVND (reference sequence). The CDR3 sequence: CASSYSTVRETQYF. CDR3 DNA: TGTGCCAGTAGCTACTCGACAGTTAGAGAGACCCAGTACTTC.

J is TRBJ2-1 and V is TRBV5-1, with TRBD2 matching over 16 bases. The CDR3 totals 16 residues. Germline V gene sequence: CDR1 SGHRS, CDR2 YFSETQ. Trimming at V came to 4 bases and at J to 8 bases, leaving 6 bases not matched to a gene. DNA of the CDR3: TGCGCCAGCAGCACGGGACTAGCGGGAGGGAGGGATGAGCAGTTCTTC. This gives the protein CASSTGLAGGRDEQFF. The whole variable domain, filled in from reference TRBV5-1 and TRBJ2-1, reads KAGVTQTPRYLIKTRGQQVTLSCSPISGHRSVSWYQQTPGQGLQFLFEYFSETQRNKGNFPGRFSGRQFSNSRSEMNVSTLELGDSALYLCASSTGLAGGRDEQFFGPGTRLTVL.

The V call is TRBV29-1, the J call TRBJ2-5; tentatively, D is TRBD1 (6 bases). Germline V gene sequence: CDR1 SQVTM, CDR2 ANQGSEA. Trimming removed 6 bases from V and 0 bases from J, with 14 bases in between. The CDR3 covers 14 residues. The CDR3 DNA reads as TGCAGCGTACAGAGAGGACAGAACCAAGAGACCCAGTACTTC. Protein sequence: CSVQRGQNQETQYF.

The J gene is TRBJ2-3, the V gene TRBV30; 7 nucleotides match TRBD1. CDR3 size: 16 residues. Germline CDR1 GTSNPN, CDR2 SVGIG (reference sequence). The junction had 11 bases not matched to a gene; V was cut back by 3 bases and J by 2 bases. The DNA of the CDR3 is TGTGCCTGGAGGATCACAGGGGTCGGCTTCACAGATACGCAGTATTTT. Its protein is CAWRITGVGFTDTQYF. Together with reference TRBV30 and TRBJ2-3, the CDR3 gives the full variable domain: SQTIHQWPATLVQPVGSPLSLECTVEGTSNPNLYWYRQAAGRGLQLLFYSVGIGQISSEVPQNLSASRPQDRQFILSSKKLLLSDSGFYLCAWRITGVGFTDTQYFGPGTRLTVL.

This clone was recorded a few times. The chain is built from TRBV19 and TRBJ1-2; 9 nucleotides align to TRBD1. The V and J ends lost 5 bases and 0 bases, in that order; junction bases with no gene match: 4. The CDR3 is 15 amino acids. CDR1 is LNHDA and CDR2 is SQIVND in the germline V gene (reference sequence). In nucleotides, the CDR3 is TGTGCCAGTAGTGGGGACAGGGTAGCTAACTATGGCTACACCTTC. Its protein is CASSGDRVANYGYTF.

The CDR3 loop is CASSLEPRQYEQYF. In DNA form, the CDR3 reads TGTGCCAGCAGTTTAGAACCACGTCAGTACGAGCAGTACTTC. V usage is TRBV28 and J usage is TRBJ2-7, with unresolved D. Germline V lookup: CDR1 MDHEN, CDR2 SYDVKM. The CDR3 consists of 14 residues. The V gene lost 2 bases and the J gene lost 4 bases, with 12 bases spanning the gap.

V and J are TRBV19 and TRBJ2-6; D is unresolved. The CDR3 extends over 13 amino acids. CDR1 is LNHDA, CDR2 SQIVND, per germline (reference sequence). The V and J ends lost 7 bases and 4 bases respectively, with 8 bases between them. As DNA, the CDR3 is TGTGCCAGTACCCCGCGGGGGGCCAACGTCCTGACTTTC. Its translation is CASTPRGANVLTF.

This chain links TRBV19 with TRBJ1-3; D perhaps matches TRBD1 (6 bases). Trimming took off 5 bases at V and 1 base at J, with 9 bases between the two ends. CDR3 length equals 14 residues. In germline, CDR1 is LNHDA, CDR2 SQIVND (reference sequence). For the CDR3, the DNA is TGTGCCAGTAGTTTGGGGGCATCTGGAAACACCATATATTTT. The encoded protein is CASSLGASGNTIYF. Full variable domain (remainder filled in from reference TRBV19 and TRBJ1-3): DGGITQSPKYLFRKEGQNVTLSCEQNLNHDAMYWYRQDPGQGLRLIYYSQIVNDFQKGDIAEGYSVSREKKESFPLTVTSAQKNPTAFYLCASSLGASGNTIYFGEGSWLTVV.

The chain is built from TRBV6-6 and TRBJ2-7; 8 positions match TRBD2. The junction had 13 bases not matched to a gene; V was cut back by 6 bases and J by 6 bases. The CDR3 totals 15 residues. CDR1 and CDR2 (germline): MNHNY, SVGAGI (reference sequence). The CDR3, as DNA: TGTGCCAGCAGAACACCGGGACTAGGGCCGCTCGAGCAGTACTTC. This codes for CASRTPGLGPLEQYF.

This chain connects TRBV5-1 to TRBJ2-1, with 8 bases identical to TRBD2. The CDR3 is 14 residues long. In germline, CDR1 is SGHRS, CDR2 YFSETQ. With V trimmed by 4 bases and J by 0 bases, 0 bases remained unmatched. CDR3 sequence (DNA): TGCGCCAGCAGCGGGACTAGCTCCTACAATGAGCAGTTCTTC. This sequence encodes CASSGTSSYNEQFF.

This clone was counted a few times. The chain carries TRBV28 and TRBJ1-4, with D possibly TRBD1 on 6 matching bases. The V gene lost 6 bases and the J gene lost 5 bases, with 16 bases spanning the gap. CDR3 size: 15 residues. Germline loops: CDR1 MDHEN, CDR2 SYDVKM. The CDR3 nucleotides read TGTGCCAGCAGCCACCGGGACACCGACAATGAAAAACTGTTTTTT. It is translated as CASSHRDTDNEKLFF.

The chain couples TRBV9 to TRBJ2-7; 11 nucleotides align to TRBD2. There are 15 residues in the CDR3. Germline lookup yields CDR1 SGDLS and CDR2 YYNGEE. Unmatched junction bases numbered 5, after V lost 4 bases and J lost 2 bases. The DNA for the CDR3 is TGTGCCAGCAGCTATGGGACTAGCGGAGCCTACGAGCAGTACTTC. This gives the protein CASSYGTSGAYEQYF. Full variable domain (rest looked up from reference TRBV9 and TRBJ2-7): DSGVTQTPKHLITATGQRVTLRCSPRSGDLSVYWYQQSLDQGLQFLIQYYNGEERAKGNILERFSAQQFPDLHSELNLSSLELGDSALYFCASSYGTSGAYEQYFGPGTRLTVT.

The chain joins TRBV2 to TRBJ2-1; 8 nucleotides line up with TRBD2. This CDR3 has 15 residues. Germline V gene sequence: CDR1 SNHLY, CDR2 FYNNEI. The junction had 10 bases not matched to a gene; V was cut back by 8 bases and J by 4 bases. Here the CDR3 reads CASERGSGGYNEQFF. In nucleotides, the CDR3 is TGTGCCAGCGAGAGGGGAAGCGGGGGTTACAATGAGCAGTTCTTC. The entire variable domain, with the rest obtained from reference TRBV2 and TRBJ2-1, is as follows: EPEVTQTPSHQVTQMGQEVILRCVPISNHLYFYWYRQILGQKVEFLVSFYNNEISEKSEIFDDQFSVERPDGSNFTLKIRSTKLEDSAMYFCASERGSGGYNEQFFGPGTRLTVL.

Only a few counts were recorded for this clone. CDR3 DNA sequence: TGTGCCTGGACCCGGAGGGGGGGGTATGGCTACACCTTC. Its translation: CAWTRRGGYGYTF. The chain carries TRBV30 and TRBJ1-2, with D maybe TRBD1 (6 bases). The CDR3 contains 13 residues. Between the trimmed V and J ends, which lost 4 bases and 5 bases, there was a span of 14 bases. Germline V gives CDR1 GTSNPN, CDR2 SVGIG (reference sequence).

This sequence joins TRBV15 and TRBJ1-3; 11 bases line up with TRBD1. From germline, CDR1 is LNHNV and CDR2 YYDKDF (reference sequence). The trim removed 4 bases at V and 3 bases at J, leaving 8 bases unmatched. This CDR3 region has 17 residues. CDR3: CATSTRGQGAFGNTIYF. Here the CDR3 DNA reads TGTGCCACCAGCACCCGAGGACAGGGGGCTTTTGGAAACACCATATATTTT.

J is TRBJ1-2 and V is TRBV5-4, with D unresolved. V was cut by 0 bases and J by 8 bases, with 14 bases left in between. Germline CDR1 and CDR2: SGHNT and YYREEE (reference sequence). This CDR3 comprises 14 residues. CDR3 sequence (DNA): TGTGCCAGCAGCTTGGACCGGGGTTCCTACGGCTACACCTTC. It specifies CASSLDRGSYGYTF.

About this clone: One end of the junction fails to match germline, which may point to a read error. The gene calls are TRBV7-9 and TRBJ1-4; 9 bases map to TRBD1. The germline CDR1 and CDR2 sequences are SEHNR and FQNEAQ (reference sequence). The CDR3 runs 15 residues. CDR3 region: CSSSPWTGEGQKLFF. The CDR3 coding sequence is TGTTCCAGCAGCCCGTGGACAGGGGAAGGGCAAAAACTGTTTTTT.

The V gene is TRBV7-9, the J gene TRBJ1-1, with 7 bases that match TRBD1. V dropped 6 bases and J dropped 1; count of bases not matched to a gene: 5. The CDR3 has 14 amino acids. Looked up from germline, CDR1 is SEHNR and CDR2 is FQNEAQ (reference sequence). The CDR3 reads CASSTTGANTEAFF. The CDR3 DNA is TGTGCCAGCAGTACAACAGGGGCGAACACTGAAGCTTTCTTT.

The CDR3 protein is CASSQDLIYGYTF. The CDR3 DNA reads TGTGCCAGCAGCCAAGACCTTATATATGGCTACACCTTC. The chain links TRBV4-2 to TRBJ1-2; no firm D call. V shed 0 bases and J shed 5 bases, with 7 bases lying between them. The CDR3 is 13 residues long. CDR1 LGHNA and CDR2 YNFKEQ come from the germline V gene.

The chain recombines TRBV19 with TRBJ2-7, with TRBD2 matching over 7 bases. Germline V gene sequence: CDR1 LNHDA, CDR2 SQIVND (reference sequence). Losses at the gene ends were 10 bases for V and 7 bases for J; bases not matched to a gene: 7. This CDR3 has 11 amino acids. The CDR3 loop reads CATQRDYEQYF. CDR3 nucleotides: TGTGCCACCCAGCGGGATTATGAGCAGTACTTC. The complete variable domain, with remaining parts taken from reference TRBV19 and TRBJ2-7, reads DGGITQSPKYLFRKEGQNVTLSCEQNLNHDAMYWYRQDPGQGLRLIYYSQIVNDFQKGDIAEGYSVSREKKESFPLTVTSAQKNPTAFYLCATQRDYEQYFGPGTRLTVT.

The rearrangement links TRBV28 to TRBJ1-6; tentatively, D is TRBD1 (6 bases). Germline assignment: CDR1 MDHEN and CDR2 SYDVKM. CDR3 length: 14 residues. With 6 bases removed from V and 8 bases from J, the gap between germline ends came to 14 bases. CDR3 loop: CASSPGTLDSPLHF. In nucleotides, the CDR3 is TGTGCCAGCAGCCCCGGGACATTGGATTCACCCCTCCACTTT.